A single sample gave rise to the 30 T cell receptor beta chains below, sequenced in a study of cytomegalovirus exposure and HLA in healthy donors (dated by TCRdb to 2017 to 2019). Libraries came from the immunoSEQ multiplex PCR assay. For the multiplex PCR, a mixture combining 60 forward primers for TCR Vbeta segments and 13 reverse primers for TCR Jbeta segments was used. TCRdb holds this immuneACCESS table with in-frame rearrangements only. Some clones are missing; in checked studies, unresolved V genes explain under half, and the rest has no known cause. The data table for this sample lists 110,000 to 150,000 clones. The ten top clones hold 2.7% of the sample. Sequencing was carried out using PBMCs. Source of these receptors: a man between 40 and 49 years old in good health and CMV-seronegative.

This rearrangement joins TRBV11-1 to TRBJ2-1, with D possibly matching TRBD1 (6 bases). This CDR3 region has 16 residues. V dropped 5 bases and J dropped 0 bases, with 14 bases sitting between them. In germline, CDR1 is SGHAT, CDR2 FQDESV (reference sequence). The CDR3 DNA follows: TGTGCCAGCAGCCTCGAGGGACAACTCTCCTACAATGAGCAGTTCTTC. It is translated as CASSLEGQLSYNEQFF.

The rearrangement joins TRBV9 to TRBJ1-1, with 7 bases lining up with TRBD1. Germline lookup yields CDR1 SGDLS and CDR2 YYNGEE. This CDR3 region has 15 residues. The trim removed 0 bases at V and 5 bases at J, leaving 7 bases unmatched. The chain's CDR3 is CASSVGETGRTEAFF. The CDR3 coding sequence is TGTGCCAGCAGCGTAGGTGAGACAGGGCGTACTGAAGCTTTCTTT. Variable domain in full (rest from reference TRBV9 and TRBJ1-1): DSGVTQTPKHLITATGQRVTLRCSPRSGDLSVYWYQQSLDQGLQFLIQYYNGEERAKGNILERFSAQQFPDLHSELNLSSLELGDSALYFCASSVGETGRTEAFFGQGTRLTVV.

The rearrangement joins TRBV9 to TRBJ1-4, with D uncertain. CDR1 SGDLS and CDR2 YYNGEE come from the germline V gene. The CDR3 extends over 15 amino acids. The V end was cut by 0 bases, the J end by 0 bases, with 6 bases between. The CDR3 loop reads CASSVAGATNEKLFF. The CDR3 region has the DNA TGTGCCAGCAGCGTAGCGGGTGCAACTAATGAAAAACTGTTTTTT.

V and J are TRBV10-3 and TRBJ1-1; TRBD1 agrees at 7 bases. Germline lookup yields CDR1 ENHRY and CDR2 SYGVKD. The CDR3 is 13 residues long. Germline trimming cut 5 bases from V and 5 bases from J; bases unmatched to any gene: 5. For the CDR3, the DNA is TGTGCCATCAGTTCCTCGACAGGGACTGAAGCTTTCTTT. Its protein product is CAISSSTGTEAFF.

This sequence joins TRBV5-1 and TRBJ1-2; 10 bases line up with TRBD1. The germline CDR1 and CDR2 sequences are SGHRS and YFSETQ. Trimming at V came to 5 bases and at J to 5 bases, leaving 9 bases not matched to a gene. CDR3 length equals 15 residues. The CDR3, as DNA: TGCGCCAGCAGTATGGGACAGGGGTCGGGGTATGGCTACACCTTC. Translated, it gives CASSMGQGSGYGYTF.

The CDR3 region has the DNA TGTGCCACGGAACAGGGCACTGAAGCTTTCTTT. Its protein is CATEQGTEAFF. The chain employs TRBV10-3 and TRBJ1-1; D perhaps matches TRBD1 (6 bases). The CDR3 covers 11 residues. Trimming stripped 10 bases from V and 4 bases from J, with 10 bases between. Germline lookup yields CDR1 ENHRY and CDR2 SYGVKD.

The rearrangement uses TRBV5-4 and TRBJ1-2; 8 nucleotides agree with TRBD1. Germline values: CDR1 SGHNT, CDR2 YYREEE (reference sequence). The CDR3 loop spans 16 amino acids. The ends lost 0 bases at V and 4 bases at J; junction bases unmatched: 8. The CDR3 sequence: CASSLGGRQGTYGYTF. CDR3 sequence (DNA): TGTGCCAGCAGCTTGGGGGGGAGACAGGGGACCTATGGCTACACCTTC.

The CDR3 protein is CASSRGQGLITGELFF. CDR3 bases: TGCGCCAGCAGCCGTGGACAGGGGCTGATCACCGGGGAGCTGTTTTTT. The chain employs TRBV4-1 and TRBJ2-2; 9 positions match TRBD1. The ends lost 4 bases at V and 4 bases at J; junction bases unmatched: 7. The length of the CDR3 is 16 residues. Germline loops: CDR1 MGHRA, CDR2 YSYEKL.

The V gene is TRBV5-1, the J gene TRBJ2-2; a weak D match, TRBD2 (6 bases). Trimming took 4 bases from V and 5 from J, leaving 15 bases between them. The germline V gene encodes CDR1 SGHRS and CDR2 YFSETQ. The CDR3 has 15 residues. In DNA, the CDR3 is TGCGCCAGCAGCGTGGAGGCGGGGCTAACCGGGGAGCTGTTTTTT. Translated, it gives CASSVEAGLTGELFF.

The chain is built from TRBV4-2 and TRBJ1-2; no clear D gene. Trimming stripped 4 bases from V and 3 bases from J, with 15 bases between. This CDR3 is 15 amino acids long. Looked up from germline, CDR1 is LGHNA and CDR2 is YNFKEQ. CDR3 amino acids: CASSLETMAHYGYTF. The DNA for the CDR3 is TGTGCCAGCAGCCTTGAAACTATGGCCCACTATGGCTACACCTTC.

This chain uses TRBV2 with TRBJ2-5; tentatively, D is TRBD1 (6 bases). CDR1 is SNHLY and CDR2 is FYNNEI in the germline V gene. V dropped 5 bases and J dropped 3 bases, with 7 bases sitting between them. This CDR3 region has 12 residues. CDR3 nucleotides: TGTGCCAGCAGTAGGGGGAAAGAGACCCAGTACTTC. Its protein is CASSRGKETQYF. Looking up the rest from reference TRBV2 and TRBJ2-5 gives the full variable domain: EPEVTQTPSHQVTQMGQEVILRCVPISNHLYFYWYRQILGQKVEFLVSFYNNEISEKSEIFDDQFSVERPDGSNFTLKIRSTKLEDSAMYFCASSRGKETQYFGPGTRLLVL.

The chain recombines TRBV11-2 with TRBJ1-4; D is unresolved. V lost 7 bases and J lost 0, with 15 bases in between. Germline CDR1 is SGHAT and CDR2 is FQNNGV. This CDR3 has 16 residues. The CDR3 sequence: CASTPGVGTTNEKLFF. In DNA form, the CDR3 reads TGTGCCAGCACCCCCGGGGTGGGGACAACTAATGAAAAACTGTTTTTT.

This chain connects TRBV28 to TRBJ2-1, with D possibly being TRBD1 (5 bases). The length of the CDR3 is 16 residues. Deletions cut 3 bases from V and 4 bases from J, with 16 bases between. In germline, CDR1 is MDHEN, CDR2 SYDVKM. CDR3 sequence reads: CASSFTGRASYNEQFF. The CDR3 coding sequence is TGTGCCAGCAGTTTTACGGGCAGGGCATCTTACAATGAGCAGTTCTTC. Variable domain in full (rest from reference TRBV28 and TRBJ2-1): DVKVTQSSRYLVKRTGEKVFLECVQDMDHENMFWYRQDPGLGLRLIYFSYDVKMKEKGDIPEGYSVSREKKERFSLILESASTNQTSMYLCASSFTGRASYNEQFFGPGTRLTVL.

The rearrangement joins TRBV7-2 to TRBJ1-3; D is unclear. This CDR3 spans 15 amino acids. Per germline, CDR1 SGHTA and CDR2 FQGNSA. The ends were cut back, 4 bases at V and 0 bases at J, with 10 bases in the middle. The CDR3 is CASSSTPDSGNTIYF. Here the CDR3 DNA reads TGTGCCAGCAGCTCGACTCCAGACTCTGGAAACACCATATATTTT.

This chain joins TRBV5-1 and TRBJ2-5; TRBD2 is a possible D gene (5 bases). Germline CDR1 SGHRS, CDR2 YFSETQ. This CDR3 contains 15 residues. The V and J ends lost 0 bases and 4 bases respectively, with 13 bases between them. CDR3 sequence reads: CASSLATTGLETQYF. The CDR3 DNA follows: TGCGCCAGCAGCTTGGCGACGACGGGATTAGAGACCCAGTACTTC.

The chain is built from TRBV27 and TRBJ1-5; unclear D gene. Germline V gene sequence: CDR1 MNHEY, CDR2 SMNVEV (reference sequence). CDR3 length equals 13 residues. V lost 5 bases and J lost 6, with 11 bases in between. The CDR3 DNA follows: TGTGCCAGCAGTATGACCTCGGGTCAGCCCCAGCATTTT. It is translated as CASSMTSGQPQHF.

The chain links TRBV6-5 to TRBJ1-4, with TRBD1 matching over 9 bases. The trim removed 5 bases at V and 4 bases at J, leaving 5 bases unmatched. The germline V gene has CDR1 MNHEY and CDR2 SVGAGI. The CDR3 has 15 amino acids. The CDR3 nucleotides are TGTGCCAGCAGTCGATCGACAGGGGGTAATGAAAAACTGTTTTTT. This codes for CASSRSTGGNEKLFF.

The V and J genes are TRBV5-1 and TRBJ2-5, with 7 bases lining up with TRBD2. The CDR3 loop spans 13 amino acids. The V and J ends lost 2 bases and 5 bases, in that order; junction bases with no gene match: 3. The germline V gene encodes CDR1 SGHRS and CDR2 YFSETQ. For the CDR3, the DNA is TGCGCCAGCAGCTTTGGGGGGGTTGAGACCCAGTACTTC. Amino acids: CASSFGGVETQYF. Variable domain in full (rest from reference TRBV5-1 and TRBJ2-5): KAGVTQTPRYLIKTRGQQVTLSCSPISGHRSVSWYQQTPGQGLQFLFEYFSETQRNKGNFPGRFSGRQFSNSRSEMNVSTLELGDSALYLCASSFGGVETQYFGPGTRLLVL.

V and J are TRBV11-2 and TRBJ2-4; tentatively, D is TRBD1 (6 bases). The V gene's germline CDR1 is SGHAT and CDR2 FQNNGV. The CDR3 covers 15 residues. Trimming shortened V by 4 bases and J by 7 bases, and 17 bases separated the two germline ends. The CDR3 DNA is TGTGCCAGCAGCTCCTTACAGGGAAAGGGGAACATTCAGTACTTC. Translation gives CASSSLQGKGNIQYF.

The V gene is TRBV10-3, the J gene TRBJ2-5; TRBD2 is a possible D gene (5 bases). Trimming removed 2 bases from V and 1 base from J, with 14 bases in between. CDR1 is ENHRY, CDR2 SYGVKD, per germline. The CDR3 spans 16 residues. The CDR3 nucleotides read TGTGCCATCAGTGAGGGGCGGGTGGCAAGCCAAGAGACCCAGTACTTC. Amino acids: CAISEGRVASQETQYF.

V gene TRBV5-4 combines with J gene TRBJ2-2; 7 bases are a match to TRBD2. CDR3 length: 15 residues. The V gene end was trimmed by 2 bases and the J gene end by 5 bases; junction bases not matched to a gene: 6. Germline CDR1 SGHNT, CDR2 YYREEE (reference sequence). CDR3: CASSFWGGETGELFF. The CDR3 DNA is TGTGCCAGCAGCTTTTGGGGGGGGGAAACCGGGGAGCTGTTTTTT.

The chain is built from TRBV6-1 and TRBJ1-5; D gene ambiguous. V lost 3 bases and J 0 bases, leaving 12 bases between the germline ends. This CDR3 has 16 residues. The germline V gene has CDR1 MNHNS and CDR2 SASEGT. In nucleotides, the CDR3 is TGTGCCAGCAGTGAGCATAAGCAGGATAGCAATCAGCCCCAGCATTTT. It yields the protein CASSEHKQDSNQPQHF.

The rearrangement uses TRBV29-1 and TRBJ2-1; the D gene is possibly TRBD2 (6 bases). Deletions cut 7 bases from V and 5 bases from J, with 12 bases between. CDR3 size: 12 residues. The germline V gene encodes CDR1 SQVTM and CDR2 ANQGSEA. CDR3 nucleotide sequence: TGCAGCGGCCCGGGCGGGGACAATGAGCAGTTCTTC. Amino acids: CSGPGGDNEQFF.

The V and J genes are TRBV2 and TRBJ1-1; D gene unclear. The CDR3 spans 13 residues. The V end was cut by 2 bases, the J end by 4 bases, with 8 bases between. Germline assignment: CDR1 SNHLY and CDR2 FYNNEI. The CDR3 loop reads CASSELRGTEAFF. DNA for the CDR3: TGTGCCAGCAGTGAACTCCGGGGCACTGAAGCTTTCTTT. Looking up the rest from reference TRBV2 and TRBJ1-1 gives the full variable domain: EPEVTQTPSHQVTQMGQEVILRCVPISNHLYFYWYRQILGQKVEFLVSFYNNEISEKSEIFDDQFSVERPDGSNFTLKIRSTKLEDSAMYFCASSELRGTEAFFGQGTRLTVV.

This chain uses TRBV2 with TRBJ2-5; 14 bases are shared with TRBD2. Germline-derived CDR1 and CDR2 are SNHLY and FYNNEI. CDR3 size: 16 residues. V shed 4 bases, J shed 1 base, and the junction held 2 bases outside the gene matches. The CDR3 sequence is CASSAGLAGAQETQYF. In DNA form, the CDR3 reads TGTGCCAGCAGTGCGGGACTAGCGGGGGCCCAAGAGACCCAGTACTTC. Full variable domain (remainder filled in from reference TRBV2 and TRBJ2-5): EPEVTQTPSHQVTQMGQEVILRCVPISNHLYFYWYRQILGQKVEFLVSFYNNEISEKSEIFDDQFSVERPDGSNFTLKIRSTKLEDSAMYFCASSAGLAGAQETQYFGPGTRLLVL.

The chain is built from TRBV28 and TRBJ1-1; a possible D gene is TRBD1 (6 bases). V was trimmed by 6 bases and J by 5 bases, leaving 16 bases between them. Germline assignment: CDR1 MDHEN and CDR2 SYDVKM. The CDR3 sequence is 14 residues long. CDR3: CASSPPQGWTEAFF. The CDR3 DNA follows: TGTGCCAGCAGCCCCCCGCAGGGGTGGACTGAAGCTTTCTTT.

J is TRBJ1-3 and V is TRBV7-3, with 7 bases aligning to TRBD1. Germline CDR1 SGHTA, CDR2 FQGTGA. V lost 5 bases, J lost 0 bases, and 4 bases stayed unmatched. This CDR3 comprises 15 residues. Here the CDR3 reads CASSPTGSSGNTIYF. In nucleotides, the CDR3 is TGTGCCAGCAGCCCGACAGGGAGCTCTGGAAACACCATATATTTT.

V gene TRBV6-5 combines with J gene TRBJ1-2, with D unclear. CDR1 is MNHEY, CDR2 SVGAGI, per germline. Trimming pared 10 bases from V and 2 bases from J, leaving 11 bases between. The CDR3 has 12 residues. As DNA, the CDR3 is TGTGCCACGACTTCCGAAAACTATGGCTACACCTTC. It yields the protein CATTSENYGYTF.

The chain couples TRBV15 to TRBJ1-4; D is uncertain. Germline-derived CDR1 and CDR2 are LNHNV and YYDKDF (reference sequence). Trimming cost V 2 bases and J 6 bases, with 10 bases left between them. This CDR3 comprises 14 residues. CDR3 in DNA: TGTGCCACCAGCAGATCAAAAAATGATGAAAAACTGTTTTTT. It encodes CATSRSKNDEKLFF.

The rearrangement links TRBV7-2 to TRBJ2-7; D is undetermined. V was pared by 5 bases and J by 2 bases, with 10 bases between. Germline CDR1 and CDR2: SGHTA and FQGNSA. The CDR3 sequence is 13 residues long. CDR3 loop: CASSPVSPYEQYF. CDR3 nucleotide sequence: TGTGCCAGCAGCCCCGTCAGTCCCTACGAGCAGTACTTC. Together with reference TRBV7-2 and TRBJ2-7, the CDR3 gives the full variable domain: GAGVSQSPSNKVTEKGKDVELRCDPISGHTALYWYRQSLGQGLEFLIYFQGNSAPDKSGLPSDRFSAERTGGSVSTLTIQRTQQEDSAVYLCASSPVSPYEQYFGPGTRLTVT.